One sample yielded the 16 T cell receptor beta chains listed below, sequenced in a study of control samples from healthy donors and cancer patients. The data were produced by immunoSEQ multiplex PCR, yet TCRdb's version contains in-frame clones alone and is incomplete. The table includes over 100,000 clones, roughly 92% detected once. The sample was blood. Receptors were obtained from a young man in good health.

V and J are TRBV6-5 and TRBJ1-1; maybe TRBD1 (6 bases). Germline V gene lookup returns CDR1 MNHEY and CDR2 SVGAGI. Trimming stripped 2 bases from V and 4 bases from J, with 17 bases between. The CDR3 is made up of 16 amino acids. The CDR3 loop reads CASSYRGGGGSTEAFF. The DNA of the CDR3 is TGTGCCAGCAGTTACAGGGGAGGGGGGGGTAGCACTGAAGCTTTCTTT.

This clone showed up just once. The V call is TRBV5-5, the J call TRBJ2-7, with D perhaps matching TRBD2 (6 bases). The V and J ends lost 5 bases and 3 bases respectively, with 15 bases between them. CDR1 SGHKS and CDR2 YYEKEE come from the germline V gene (reference sequence). The CDR3 spans 14 residues. The CDR3 sequence is CASRGVGGNYEQYF. DNA of the CDR3: TGTGCCAGCAGAGGAGTTGGAGGGAACTACGAGCAGTACTTC.

The rearrangement joins TRBV30 to TRBJ1-4; 7 bases line up with TRBD1. CDR3 length: 15 residues. V lost 2 bases and J lost 8; bases outside the gene matches: 11. CDR1 is GTSNPN, CDR2 SVGIG, per germline (reference sequence). Written as DNA, the CDR3 is TGTGCCTGGAGTAGGGATAGGGGGCTAGACGAAAAACTGTTTTTT. Residues: CAWSRDRGLDEKLFF.

This chain uses TRBV3-1 (or the pseudogene TRBV3-2) with TRBJ1-2; maybe TRBD1 (5 bases). With 4 bases removed from V and 2 bases from J, the gap between germline ends came to 8 bases. Germline CDR1 and CDR2: LGHDT and YNNKEL (reference sequence). The CDR3 is 13 amino acids. The CDR3 spells CASSPYRNYGYTF. The DNA of the CDR3 is TGTGCCAGCAGCCCCTACAGGAACTATGGCTACACCTTC.

V gene TRBV3-1 (or the pseudogene TRBV3-2) combines with J gene TRBJ2-1, with D possibly TRBD2 on 7 matching bases. CDR3 length: 18 residues. The V and J ends lost 5 bases and 8 bases respectively, with 28 bases between them. CDR1 is LGHDT, CDR2 YNNKEL, per germline (reference sequence). CDR3 sequence: CASSERGAGSFRSYEQFF. The CDR3, as DNA: TGTGCCAGCAGCGAACGGGGGGCAGGGTCGTTTCGATCGTATGAGCAGTTCTTC.

This chain joins TRBV11-2 and TRBJ1-1, with D possibly matching TRBD1 (6 bases). Germline loops: CDR1 SGHAT, CDR2 FQNNGV. This CDR3 contains 15 residues. Trimming cost V 4 bases and J 4 bases, with 16 bases left between them. The chain's CDR3 is CASSSYGGGGTEAFF. CDR3 DNA: TGTGCCAGCAGCTCTTACGGGGGCGGGGGCACTGAAGCTTTCTTT.

The J gene is TRBJ2-7, the V gene TRBV7-9; 11 bases are a match to TRBD1. Germline V CDR1 and CDR2: SEHNR, FQNEAQ (reference sequence). Losses at the gene ends were 4 bases for V and 6 bases for J; bases not matched to a gene: 8. The CDR3 length is 15 residues. The CDR3 nucleotides read TGTGCCAGCAGCTCCCAGGGACAGGGGGGTGGCGAGCAGTACTTC. Translation gives CASSSQGQGGGEQYF. Filled out from reference TRBV7-9 and TRBJ2-7, the complete variable domain reads DTGVSQNPRHKITKRGQNVTFRCDPISEHNRLYWYRQTLGQGPEFLTYFQNEAQLEKSRLLSDRFSAERPKGSFSTLEIQRTEQGDSAMYLCASSSQGQGGGEQYFGPGTRLTVT.

The V gene is TRBV10-1, the J gene TRBJ2-7; D is ambiguous. Germline V lookup: CDR1 WNHNN, CDR2 SYGVQD (reference sequence). Trimming cost V 0 bases and J 4 bases, with 7 bases left between them. This CDR3 contains 13 residues. CDR3 nucleotide sequence: TGCGCCAGCAGTGAGTCAGTGGGTTACGAGCAGTACTTC. This sequence encodes CASSESVGYEQYF.

The V call is TRBV5-6, the J call TRBJ1-1; D may be TRBD1 (5 bases). Germline lookup yields CDR1 SGHDT and CDR2 YYEEEE. There are 14 residues in the CDR3. The V end was cut by 2 bases, the J end by 3 bases, with 11 bases between. CDR3 loop: CASSLVGADTEAFF. CDR3 DNA: TGTGCCAGCAGCTTAGTAGGGGCGGACACTGAAGCTTTCTTT.

The CDR3 nucleotides are TGTGCCAGCAGTCCAGCTTACATTAGCGGGGGGTACACAGATACGCAGTATTTT. This gives the protein CASSPAYISGGYTDTQYF. This chain connects TRBV27 to TRBJ2-3, with 10 bases identical to TRBD2. V shed 5 bases, J shed 2 bases, and the junction held 13 bases outside the gene matches. The CDR3 is 18 amino acids. Germline V gene lookup returns CDR1 MNHEY and CDR2 SMNVEV (reference sequence).

This clone was detected only once. J is TRBJ1-6 and V is TRBV3-1 (or the pseudogene TRBV3-2); 7 bases line up with TRBD1. CDR1 LGHDT and CDR2 YNNKEL come from the germline V gene (reference sequence). The CDR3 spans 15 residues. V trimming: 3 bases; J trimming: 7 bases; junction bases outside the gene matches: 6. In DNA, the CDR3 is TGTGCCAGCAGCCATCTGACAGGGAAAAATTCACCCCTCCACTTT. Translating gives CASSHLTGKNSPLHF.

This chain connects TRBV15 to TRBJ2-7, with 8 bases lining up with TRBD2. V lost 3 bases to trimming and J lost 6 bases; unmatched junction nucleotides: 4. The CDR3 totals 13 residues. Per germline, CDR1 LNHNV and CDR2 YYDKDF (reference sequence). The DNA of the CDR3 is TGTGCCACCAGCAGTCTACTAGCGGCCGAGCAGTACTTC. It specifies CATSSLLAAEQYF.

The chain links TRBV7-3 to TRBJ1-2; TRBD1 is a possible D gene (6 bases). The V end lost 2 bases, the J end lost 0 bases, and 10 bases lay between the germline ends. Germline values: CDR1 SGHTA, CDR2 FQGTGA. The CDR3 has 15 residues. The CDR3 region is CASSLLGGPNYGYTF. Written as DNA, the CDR3 is TGTGCCAGCAGCTTATTGGGGGGGCCTAACTATGGCTACACCTTC.

The genes are TRBV12-3 or TRBV12-4 and TRBJ1-2; tentatively, D is TRBD1 (5 bases). The ends were cut back, 5 bases at V and 8 bases at J, with 9 bases in the middle. The CDR3 has 11 amino acids. The CDR3 nucleotides are TGTGCCAGCAGTGAGGGGAGAGGCTACACCTTC. The encoded protein is CASSEGRGYTF.

V usage is TRBV5-6 and J usage is TRBJ1-2, with 8 bases aligning to TRBD1. Germline CDR1 is SGHDT and CDR2 is YYEEEE. V was pared by 4 bases and J by 8 bases, with 13 bases of the junction left unmatched. The CDR3 loop spans 15 amino acids. The CDR3 coding sequence is TGTGCCAGCAGCCCTGGGACAGGCGTTGACACGGGCTACACCTTC. Amino acid sequence: CASSPGTGVDTGYTF. Supplemented by reference TRBV5-6 and TRBJ1-2, the full variable domain reads DAGVTQSPTHLIKTRGQQVTLRCSPKSGHDTVSWYQQALGQGPQFIFQYYEEEERQRGNFPDRFSGHQFPNYSSELNVNALLLGDSALYLCASSPGTGVDTGYTFGSGTRLTVV.

This chain joins TRBV14 and TRBJ2-6; D possibly corresponds to TRBD1 (6 bases). Germline V gene data show CDR1 as SGHDN and CDR2 as FVKESK. CDR3 length equals 15 residues. Trimming left V 4 bases short and J 0 bases short, with 7 bases between. The CDR3, as DNA: TGTGCCAGCAGCCTAGGGGGCTCTGGGGCCAACGTCCTGACTTTC. Protein sequence: CASSLGGSGANVLTF.